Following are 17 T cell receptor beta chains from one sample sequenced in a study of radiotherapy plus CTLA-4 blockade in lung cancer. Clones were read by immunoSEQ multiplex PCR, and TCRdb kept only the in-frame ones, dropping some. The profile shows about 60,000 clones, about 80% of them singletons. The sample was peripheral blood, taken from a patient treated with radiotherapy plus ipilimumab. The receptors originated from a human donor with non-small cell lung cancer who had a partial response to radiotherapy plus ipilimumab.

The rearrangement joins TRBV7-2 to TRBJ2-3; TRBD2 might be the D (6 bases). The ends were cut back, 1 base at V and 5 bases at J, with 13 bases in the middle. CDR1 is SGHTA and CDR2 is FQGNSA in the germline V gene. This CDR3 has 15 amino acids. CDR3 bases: TGTGCCAGCAGCTTAGGCCGACTAGTGGGAGATACGCAGTATTTT. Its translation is CASSLGRLVGDTQYF. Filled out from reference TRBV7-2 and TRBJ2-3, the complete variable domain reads GAGVSQSPSNKVTEKGKDVELRCDPISGHTALYWYRQSLGQGLEFLIYFQGNSAPDKSGLPSDRFSAERTGGSVSTLTIQRTQQEDSAVYLCASSLGRLVGDTQYFGPGTRLTVL.

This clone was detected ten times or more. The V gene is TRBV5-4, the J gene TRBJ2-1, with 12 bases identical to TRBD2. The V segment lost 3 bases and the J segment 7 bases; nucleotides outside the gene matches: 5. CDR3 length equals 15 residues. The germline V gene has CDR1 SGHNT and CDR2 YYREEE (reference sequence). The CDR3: CASSSPGLAGNEQFF. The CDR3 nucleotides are TGTGCCAGCAGCTCTCCGGGACTAGCGGGTAATGAGCAGTTCTTC.

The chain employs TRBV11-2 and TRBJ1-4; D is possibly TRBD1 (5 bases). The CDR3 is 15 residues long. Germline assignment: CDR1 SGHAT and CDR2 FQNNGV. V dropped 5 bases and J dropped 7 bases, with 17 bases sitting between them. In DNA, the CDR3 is TGTGCCAGCAGCCGTGGGGGAGGGTATAGTGAAAAACTGTTTTTT. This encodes CASSRGGGYSEKLFF.

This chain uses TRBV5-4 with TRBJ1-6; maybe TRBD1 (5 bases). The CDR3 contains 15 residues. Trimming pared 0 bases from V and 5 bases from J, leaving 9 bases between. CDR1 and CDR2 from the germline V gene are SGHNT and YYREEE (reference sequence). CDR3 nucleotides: TGTGCCAGCAGCTTGGATCCAGGGAATAATTCACCCCTCCACTTT. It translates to CASSLDPGNNSPLHF.

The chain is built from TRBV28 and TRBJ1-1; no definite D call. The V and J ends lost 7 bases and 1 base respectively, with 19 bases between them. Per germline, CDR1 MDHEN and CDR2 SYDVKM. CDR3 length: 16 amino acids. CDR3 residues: CASTETRAGGNTEAFF. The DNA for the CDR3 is TGTGCCAGCACTGAAACCCGGGCGGGCGGGAACACTGAAGCTTTCTTT.

CDR3 residues: CASSSPGQGSYEQYF. The CDR3 DNA sequence: TGCGCCAGCAGCTCTCCGGGACAGGGGTCCTACGAGCAGTACTTC. The chain recombines TRBV5-1 with TRBJ2-7; TRBD1 matches 10 bases. Germline V gene data show CDR1 as SGHRS and CDR2 as YFSETQ. This CDR3 has 15 residues. The V and J ends lost 3 bases and 1 base, in that order; junction bases with no gene match: 4.

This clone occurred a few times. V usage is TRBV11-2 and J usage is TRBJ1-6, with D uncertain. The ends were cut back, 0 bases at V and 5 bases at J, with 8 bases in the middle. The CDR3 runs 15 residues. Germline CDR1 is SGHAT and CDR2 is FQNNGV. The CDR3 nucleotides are TGTGCCAGCAGCTTAGATAGGCAGGATAATTCACCCCTCCACTTT. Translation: CASSLDRQDNSPLHF.

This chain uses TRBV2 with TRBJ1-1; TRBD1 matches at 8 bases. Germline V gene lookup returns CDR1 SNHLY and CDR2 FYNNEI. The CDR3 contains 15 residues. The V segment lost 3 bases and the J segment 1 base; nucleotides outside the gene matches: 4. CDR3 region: CASSEARGRNTEAFF. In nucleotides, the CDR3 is TGTGCCAGCAGTGAGGCCAGGGGGCGGAACACTGAAGCTTTCTTT.

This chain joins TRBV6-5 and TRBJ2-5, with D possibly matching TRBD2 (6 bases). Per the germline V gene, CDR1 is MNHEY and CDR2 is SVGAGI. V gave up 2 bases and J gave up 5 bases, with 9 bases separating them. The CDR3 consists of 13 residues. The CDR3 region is CASSYRREETQYF. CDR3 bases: TGTGCCAGCAGTTACAGACGGGAGGAGACCCAGTACTTC.

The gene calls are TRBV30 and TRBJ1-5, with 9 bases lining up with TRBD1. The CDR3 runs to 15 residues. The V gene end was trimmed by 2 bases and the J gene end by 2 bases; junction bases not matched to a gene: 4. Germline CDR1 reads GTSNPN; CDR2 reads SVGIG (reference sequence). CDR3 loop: CAWSLTGGGNQPQHF. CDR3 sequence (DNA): TGTGCCTGGAGTCTTACAGGGGGCGGCAATCAGCCCCAGCATTTT.

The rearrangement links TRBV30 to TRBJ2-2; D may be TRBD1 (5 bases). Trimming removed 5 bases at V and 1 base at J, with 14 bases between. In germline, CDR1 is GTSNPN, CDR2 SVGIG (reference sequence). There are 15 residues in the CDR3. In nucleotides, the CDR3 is TGTGCCTGGGCCGCAGGGCGGAAGAACACCGGGGAGCTGTTTTTT. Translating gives CAWAAGRKNTGELFF.

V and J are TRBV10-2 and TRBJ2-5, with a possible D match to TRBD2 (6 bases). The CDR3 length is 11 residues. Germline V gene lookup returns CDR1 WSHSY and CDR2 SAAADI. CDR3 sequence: CATAGWETQYF. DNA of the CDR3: TGCGCGACGGCGGGGTGGGAGACCCAGTACTTC.

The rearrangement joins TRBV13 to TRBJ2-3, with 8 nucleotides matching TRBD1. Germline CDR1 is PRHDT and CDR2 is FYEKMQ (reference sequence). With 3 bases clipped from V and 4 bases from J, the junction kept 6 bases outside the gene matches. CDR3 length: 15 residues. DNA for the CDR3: TGTGCCAGCAGCTTCCCGGACAGGGATCCAGATACGCAGTATTTT. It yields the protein CASSFPDRDPDTQYF.

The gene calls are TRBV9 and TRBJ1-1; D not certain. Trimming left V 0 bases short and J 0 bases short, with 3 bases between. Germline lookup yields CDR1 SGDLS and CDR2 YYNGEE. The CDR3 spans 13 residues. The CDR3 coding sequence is TGTGCCAGCAGCGTAGCTATGAACACTGAAGCTTTCTTT. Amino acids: CASSVAMNTEAFF. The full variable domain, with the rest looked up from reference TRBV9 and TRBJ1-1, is DSGVTQTPKHLITATGQRVTLRCSPRSGDLSVYWYQQSLDQGLQFLIQYYNGEERAKGNILERFSAQQFPDLHSELNLSSLELGDSALYFCASSVAMNTEAFFGQGTRLTVV.

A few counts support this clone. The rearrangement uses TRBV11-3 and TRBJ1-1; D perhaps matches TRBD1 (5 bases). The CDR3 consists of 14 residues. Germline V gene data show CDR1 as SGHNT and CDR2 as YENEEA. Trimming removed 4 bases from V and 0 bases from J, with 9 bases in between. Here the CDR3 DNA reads TGTGCCAGCAGCTCCCAGGGCCTGAACACTGAAGCTTTCTTT. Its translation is CASSSQGLNTEAFF.

The CDR3 here is CASSRTGKNIQYF. As DNA, the CDR3 is TGTGCCAGCAGCCGAACAGGAAAAAACATTCAGTACTTC. The chain joins TRBV6-6 to TRBJ2-4, with a tentative D call TRBD1 (5 bases). The germline CDR1 and CDR2 sequences are MNHNY and SVGAGI (reference sequence). The CDR3 has 13 residues. Deletions cut 6 bases from V and 4 bases from J, with 10 bases between.

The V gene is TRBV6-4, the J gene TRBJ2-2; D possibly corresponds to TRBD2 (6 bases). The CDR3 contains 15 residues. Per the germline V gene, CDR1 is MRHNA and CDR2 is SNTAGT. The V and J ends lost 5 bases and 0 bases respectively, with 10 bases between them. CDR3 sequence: CASSRGVSNTGELFF. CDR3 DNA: TGTGCCAGCAGTCGCGGGGTATCGAACACCGGGGAGCTGTTTTTT.